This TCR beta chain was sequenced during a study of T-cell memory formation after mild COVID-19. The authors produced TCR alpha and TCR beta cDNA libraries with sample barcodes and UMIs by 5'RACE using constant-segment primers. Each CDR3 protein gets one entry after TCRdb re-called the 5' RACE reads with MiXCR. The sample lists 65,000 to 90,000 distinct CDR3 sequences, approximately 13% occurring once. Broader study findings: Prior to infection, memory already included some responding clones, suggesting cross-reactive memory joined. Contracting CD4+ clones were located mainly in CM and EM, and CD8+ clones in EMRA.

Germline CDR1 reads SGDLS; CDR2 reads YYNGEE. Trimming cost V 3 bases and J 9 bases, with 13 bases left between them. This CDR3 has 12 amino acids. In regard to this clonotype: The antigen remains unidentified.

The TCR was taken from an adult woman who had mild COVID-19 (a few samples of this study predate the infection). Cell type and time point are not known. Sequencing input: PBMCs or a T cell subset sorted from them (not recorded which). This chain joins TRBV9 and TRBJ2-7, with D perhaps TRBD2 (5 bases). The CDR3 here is CASSDPGERQYF. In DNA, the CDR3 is TGTGCCAGCAGCGACCCCGGGGAGCGGCAGTACTTC.